Presented here are 30 T cell receptor beta chains from one specimen sequenced in a study of T cell repertoires in cytomegalovirus infection. The antigens of these receptors remain unknown. TCRdb re-called the reads with MiXCR, one entry per CDR3 protein. Counted here are about 920,000 distinct CDR3 sequences, approximately 31% occurring once; the ten biggest clones make up about an eighth. Specimen: cultured CD8+ T cells from PBMCs, collected from culture after CMV antigen stimulation. These receptors were taken from a human donor in good health (CMV status not recorded). Some clones in this sample may be carry-over from other donors' samples.

Remarks on this clonotype: A read error is possible here, since a much larger clone lies one base away. The gene calls are TRBV6-6 and TRBJ1-1, with D tentatively TRBD1 (5 bases). This CDR3 contains 12 residues. Germline CDR1 is MNHNY and CDR2 is SVGAGI (reference sequence). Written as DNA, the CDR3 is TGTGTCAGCTCACGGGGGAGGACTGAAGCTTTCTTT. Translation: CVSSRGRTEAFF.

This clonotype was recorded many times. The chain is built from TRBV7-6 and TRBJ2-5; 11 positions agree with TRBD1. With 4 bases clipped from V and 5 bases from J, the junction kept 3 bases outside the gene matches. The CDR3 consists of 14 residues. Germline V gene sequence: CDR1 SGHVS, CDR2 FNYEAQ. The CDR3 region has the DNA TGTGCCAGCAGCTCGGACAGGGGGCTGGAGACCCAGTACTTC. Translated: CASSSDRGLETQYF.

The gene calls are TRBV6-6 and TRBJ1-5, with 10 bases lining up with TRBD1. J gave up 3 bases and V 4 bases, and 3 bases lay outside the gene matches. Germline V gene data show CDR1 as MNHNY and CDR2 as SVGAGI (reference sequence). CDR3 size: 15 residues. The chain's CDR3 is CASSSDRGVNQPQHF. CDR3 bases: TGTGCCAGCAGTTCGGACAGGGGGGTCAATCAGCCCCAGCATTTT.

V usage is TRBV7-2 and J usage is TRBJ1-3; D call uncertain. V was cut by 5 bases and J by 5 bases, with 7 bases left in between. The germline gives CDR1 SGHTA, CDR2 FQGNSA. The CDR3 spans 12 residues. The CDR3 loop is CASSPRRNTIYF. The CDR3 bases are TGTGCCAGCAGCCCCCGTCGAAACACCATATATTTT.

This chain connects TRBV7-9 to TRBJ2-3; 8 bases fit TRBD1. CDR3 length equals 16 residues. Germline V gene data show CDR1 as SEHNR and CDR2 as FQNEAQ (reference sequence). Germline trimming cut 3 bases from V and 4 bases from J; bases unmatched to any gene: 9. The CDR3, as DNA: TGTGCCAGCAGCTTCGGACAGGGTAGTATGCCAGATACGCAGTATTTT. Translation gives CASSFGQGSMPDTQYF.

The V and J genes are TRBV6-5 and TRBJ1-4, with D possibly TRBD1 on 6 matching bases. CDR3 size: 15 residues. Germline CDR1 reads MNHEY; CDR2 reads SVGAGI. The V gene lost 1 base and the J gene lost 6 bases, with 12 bases spanning the gap. The CDR3 sequence is CASSYYGGPDEKLFF. CDR3 nucleotides: TGTGCCAGCAGTTACTATGGGGGCCCGGATGAAAAACTGTTTTTT.

The chain combines TRBV12-3 or TRBV12-4 with TRBJ1-6, with 10 bases that match TRBD1. V gave up 3 bases and J gave up 9 bases; unmatched junction bases: 2. This CDR3 is 14 amino acids long. The CDR3: CASSFGTGVSPLHF. DNA for the CDR3: TGTGCCAGCAGTTTTGGGACAGGGGTTTCACCCCTCCACTTT.

The chain recombines TRBV7-8 with TRBJ2-7, with 7 bases aligning to TRBD1. Germline CDR1 reads SGHVS; CDR2 reads FQNEAQ. The junction had 9 bases not matched to a gene; V was cut back by 4 bases and J by 3 bases. CDR3 length: 15 residues. This CDR3 reads CASSSFGQDLYEQYF. The CDR3 DNA reads TGTGCCAGCAGCTCTTTCGGACAGGACCTCTACGAGCAGTACTTC.

As concerns this clonotype: Without the conserved terminal phenylalanine or tryptophan, this CDR3 likely stems from a read error. V and J are TRBV12-5 and TRBJ1-5; D gene ambiguous. This CDR3 has 15 amino acids. Looked up from germline, CDR1 is LGHNT and CDR2 is FRNRAP. The V end was cut by 1 base, the J end by 1 base, with 8 bases between. The CDR3 coding sequence is TGTGCTAGTGGTTTGGGGCCCGTAAGCAATCAGCCCCAGCATTTG. This sequence encodes CASGLGPVSNQPQHL.

The V and J genes are TRBV6-2 or TRBV6-3 and TRBJ2-1; possible D gene TRBD1, 6 bases. The CDR3 extends over 15 amino acids. The germline V and J ends were trimmed by 2 bases and 5 bases, with 13 bases remaining between them. The V gene's germline CDR1 is MNHEY and CDR2 SVGEGT. The CDR3 region is CASSYRWTVHNEQFF. CDR3 in DNA: TGTGCCAGCAGTTACAGATGGACAGTTCACAATGAGCAGTTCTTC.

The sample holds many counts of this clonotype. J is TRBJ2-7 and V is TRBV7-2; D is possibly TRBD2 (6 bases). Trimming removed 1 base at V and 2 bases at J, with 9 bases between. Germline assignment: CDR1 SGHTA and CDR2 FQGNSA. CDR3 length: 14 amino acids. The CDR3 reads CASSLDSGAYEQYF. As DNA, the CDR3 is TGTGCCAGCAGCTTAGATAGCGGAGCCTACGAGCAGTACTTC.

The sample holds a few counts of this clonotype. The chain uses TRBV19 and TRBJ2-1, with 8 bases fitting TRBD2. This CDR3 region has 13 residues. CDR1 and CDR2 from the germline V gene are LNHDA and SQIVND (reference sequence). Germline trimming cut 3 bases from V and 9 bases from J; bases unmatched to any gene: 4. In DNA form, the CDR3 reads TGTGCCAGTAGTATCGGGGGGGCCAGTGAGCAGTTCTTC. Translated: CASSIGGASEQFF.

The CDR3 nucleotides read TGCAGTGCTAGAGATCACGGGAGCTCCTACAATGAGCAGTTCTTC. It codes for CSARDHGSSYNEQFF. This chain connects TRBV20-1 to TRBJ2-1; maybe TRBD2 (6 bases). Per the germline V gene, CDR1 is DFQATT and CDR2 is SNEGSKA (reference sequence). V was clipped by 0 bases and J by 0 bases, with 9 bases between them. The CDR3 covers 15 residues.

The CDR3 loop reads CASSQVTTNTEAFF. CDR3 sequence (DNA): TGCGCCAGCAGCCAAGTGACTACGAACACTGAAGCTTTCTTT. The chain joins TRBV4-1 to TRBJ1-1; no reliable D call. The CDR3 runs 14 residues. Germline V gene data show CDR1 as MGHRA and CDR2 as YSYEKL. V lost 1 base, J lost 1 base, and 7 bases lay in between.

This clonotype was counted only a few times. The chain couples TRBV27 to TRBJ2-2; tentatively, D is TRBD1 (6 bases). Germline V gene sequence: CDR1 MNHEY, CDR2 SMNVEV (reference sequence). The V end was cut by 2 bases, the J end by 2 bases, with 9 bases between. The CDR3 totals 15 residues. The DNA of the CDR3 is TGTGCCAGCAGTTTACTACAGGGAAACACCGGGGAGCTGTTTTTT. Translation gives CASSLLQGNTGELFF.

This clonotype was recorded a few times. This chain joins TRBV7-2 and TRBJ2-3, with 9 bases fitting TRBD2. From germline, CDR1 is SGHTA and CDR2 FQGNSA. This CDR3 comprises 17 residues. V shed 5 bases, J shed 2 bases, and the junction held 11 bases outside the gene matches. The chain's CDR3 is CASSQELAGLFTDTQYF. Here the CDR3 DNA reads TGTGCCAGCAGCCAGGAGCTAGCGGGGCTCTTCACAGATACGCAGTATTTT.

This clonotype was recorded once. This sequence joins TRBV9 and TRBJ2-6; possibly TRBD2 for D (6 bases). The V gene's germline CDR1 is SGDLS and CDR2 YYNGEE. The CDR3 is made up of 19 amino acids. V lost 0 bases and J lost 0, with 16 bases in between. Here the CDR3 DNA reads TGTGCCAGCAGCGTAGATACGGGGAGGTCGCCCTCTGGGGCCAACGTCCTGACTTTC. Residues: CASSVDTGRSPSGANVLTF.

This clonotype was observed at least ten times. This chain uses TRBV7-2 with TRBJ2-1; 9 bases line up with TRBD1. V shed 0 bases, J shed 4 bases, and the junction held 4 bases outside the gene matches. This CDR3 comprises 16 residues. Germline V gives CDR1 SGHTA, CDR2 FQGNSA. This chain's CDR3 is CASSLAGTGRYNEQFF. CDR3 bases: TGTGCCAGCAGCTTAGCCGGGACAGGGAGATACAATGAGCAGTTCTTC.

In regard to this clonotype: A much larger clone lies a single base off, so this may be a read error. V is TRBV7-2 and J is TRBJ2-3; 10 nucleotides line up with TRBD1. With the DNA end fitting TRBJ1-5 better, the J assignment may be wrong. This CDR3 has 14 residues. CDR1 is SGHTA, CDR2 FQGNSA, per germline. This CDR3 reads CASSWTGGIDTQHF. In DNA form, the CDR3 reads TGTGCCAGCAGCTGGACAGGGGGAATAGATACGCAGCATTTT.

The rearrangement links TRBV28 to TRBJ1-5; TRBD1 agrees at 7 bases. The CDR3 runs 15 residues. V trimming: 6 bases; J trimming: 5 bases; junction bases outside the gene matches: 10. CDR1 is MDHEN, CDR2 SYDVKM, per germline. CDR3 sequence (DNA): TGTGCCAGCAGGTACGCGACAGGGTACCATCAGCCCCAGCATTTT. It translates to CASRYATGYHQPQHF.

The chain combines TRBV19 with TRBJ2-5; D not certain. CDR1 is LNHDA and CDR2 is SQIVND in the germline V gene (reference sequence). V was shortened by 1 base and J by 0 bases, with 12 bases between the two germline ends. The CDR3 runs to 16 residues. The CDR3 region is CASSIAPPLYQETQYF. In DNA, the CDR3 is TGTGCCAGTAGTATAGCCCCGCCCTTGTACCAAGAGACCCAGTACTTC.

The genes are TRBV12-3 or TRBV12-4 and TRBJ2-7, with D tentatively TRBD2 (7 bases). V was clipped by 3 bases and J by 6 bases, with 9 bases between them. The CDR3 is 12 amino acids. The CDR3 nucleotides read TGTGCCAGCAGTTTGGGGGGGGCCGAGCAGTACGTC. This gives the protein CASSLGGAEQYV.

The chain joins TRBV27 to TRBJ2-1; the D gene could be TRBD1 or TRBD2 (5 bases each). Germline V CDR1 and CDR2: MNHEY, SMNVEV (reference sequence). The CDR3 is made up of 16 amino acids. Trimming stripped 0 bases from V and 9 bases from J, with 18 bases between. The CDR3 sequence is CASSLSRGPMHGEQFF. CDR3 in DNA: TGTGCCAGCAGTTTATCTAGGGGACCAATGCACGGTGAGCAGTTCTTC.

The J gene is TRBJ1-2, the V gene TRBV19; D is possibly TRBD1 (5 bases). The V gene's germline CDR1 is LNHDA and CDR2 SQIVND (reference sequence). The length of the CDR3 is 15 residues. The V end was cut by 5 bases, the J end by 3 bases, with 16 bases between. The CDR3 here is CASSPSRTSYYGYTF. In nucleotides, the CDR3 is TGTGCCAGTAGTCCAAGCCGGACATCCTACTATGGCTACACCTTC.

The genes are TRBV24-1 and TRBJ1-6, with D maybe TRBD1 (6 bases). Trimming stripped 12 bases from V and 13 bases from J, with 15 bases between. Germline loops: CDR1 KGHDR, CDR2 SFDVKD. The CDR3 consists of 11 residues. This CDR3 reads CADPLGGPLHF. The DNA of the CDR3 is TGTGCCGACCCACTAGGGGGTCCCCTCCACTTT.

Of note for this clonotype: Sequence at one end of the junction differs from germline and may be a read error. The genes are TRBV12-3 or TRBV12-4 and TRBJ1-5, with TRBD1 identical over 7 bases. This CDR3 region has 14 residues. The CDR3: CASSLTGSNQTQHF. For the CDR3, the DNA is TGTGCCAGCAGCCTGACAGGGAGCAATCAGACCCAGCATTTT.

This clonotype was detected only a few times. CDR3 in amino acids: CASSLDLGTASYEQYF. In nucleotides, the CDR3 is TGTGCCAGCAGCTTAGACCTCGGGACAGCCTCCTACGAGCAGTACTTC. The rearrangement joins TRBV7-2 to TRBJ2-7; 7 nucleotides line up with TRBD1. CDR3 length: 16 residues. The junction had 6 bases not matched to a gene; V was cut back by 1 base and J by 0 bases. Germline V gene data show CDR1 as SGHTA and CDR2 as FQGNSA.

The chain couples TRBV4-1 to TRBJ1-5; D is unresolved. Germline CDR1 reads MGHRA; CDR2 reads YSYEKL. The CDR3 runs 14 residues. Deletions cut 4 bases from V and 4 bases from J, with 11 bases between. CDR3 protein: CASSPIGLNQPQHF. The CDR3 DNA sequence: TGCGCCAGCAGCCCCATAGGGTTGAATCAGCCCCAGCATTTT.

This clonotype was recorded a few times. This rearrangement joins TRBV12-3 or TRBV12-4 to TRBJ1-3; D is unclear. Trimming shortened V by 8 bases and J by 9 bases, and 14 bases separated the two germline ends. This CDR3 is built from 12 residues. The CDR3, as DNA: TGTGCCAGCCTCGACGCGGCGACCACCATATATTTT. It translates to CASLDAATTIYF.

The rearrangement uses TRBV12-3 or TRBV12-4 and TRBJ1-1; TRBD1 might be the D (5 bases). CDR3 length: 16 amino acids. Trimming pared 5 bases from V and 0 bases from J, leaving 16 bases between. The CDR3 sequence: CASSLDSMGMNTEAFF. DNA of the CDR3: TGTGCCAGCAGTCTTGACAGTATGGGCATGAACACTGAAGCTTTCTTT.